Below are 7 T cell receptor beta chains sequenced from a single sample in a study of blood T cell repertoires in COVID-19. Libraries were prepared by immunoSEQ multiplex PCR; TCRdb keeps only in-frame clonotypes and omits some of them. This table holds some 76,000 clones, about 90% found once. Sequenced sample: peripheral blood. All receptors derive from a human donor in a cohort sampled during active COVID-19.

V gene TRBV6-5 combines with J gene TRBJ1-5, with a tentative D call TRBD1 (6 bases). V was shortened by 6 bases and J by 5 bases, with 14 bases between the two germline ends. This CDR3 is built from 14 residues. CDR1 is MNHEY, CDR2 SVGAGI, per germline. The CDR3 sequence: CASRDSFFHQPQHF. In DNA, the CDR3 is TGTGCCAGCAGGGACAGCTTTTTTCATCAGCCCCAGCATTTT.

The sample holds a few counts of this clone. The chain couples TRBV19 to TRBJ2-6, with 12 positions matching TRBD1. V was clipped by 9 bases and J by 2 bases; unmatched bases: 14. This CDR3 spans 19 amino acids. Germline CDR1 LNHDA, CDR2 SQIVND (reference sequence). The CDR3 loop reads CARGNKFGTGGAGANVLTF. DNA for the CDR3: TGTGCCAGAGGGAATAAATTCGGGACAGGGGGCGCTGGGGCCAACGTCCTGACTTTC.

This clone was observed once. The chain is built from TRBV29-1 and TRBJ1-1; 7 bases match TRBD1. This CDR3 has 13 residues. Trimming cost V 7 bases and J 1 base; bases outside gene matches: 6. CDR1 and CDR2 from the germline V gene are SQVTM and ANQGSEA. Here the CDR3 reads CSGDRVGNTEAFF. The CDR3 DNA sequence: TGCAGCGGTGACAGGGTCGGGAACACTGAAGCTTTCTTT.

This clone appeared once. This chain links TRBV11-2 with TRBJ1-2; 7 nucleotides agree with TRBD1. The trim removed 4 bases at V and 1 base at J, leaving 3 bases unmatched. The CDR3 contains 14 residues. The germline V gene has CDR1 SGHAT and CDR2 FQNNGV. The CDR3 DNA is TGTGCCAGCAGCTCGAACAGGGGTAACTATGGCTACACCTTC. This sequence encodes CASSSNRGNYGYTF. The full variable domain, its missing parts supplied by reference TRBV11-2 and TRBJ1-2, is EAGVAQSPRYKIIEKRQSVAFWCNPISGHATLYWYQQILGQGPKLLIQFQNNGVVDDSQLPKDRFSAERLKGVDSTLKIQPAKLEDSAVYLCASSSNRGNYGYTFGSGTRLTVV.

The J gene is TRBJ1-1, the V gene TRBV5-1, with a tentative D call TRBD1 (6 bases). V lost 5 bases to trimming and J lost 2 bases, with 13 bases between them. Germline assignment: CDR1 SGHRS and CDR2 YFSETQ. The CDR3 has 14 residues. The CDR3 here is CASRSGQSNTEAFF. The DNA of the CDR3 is TGCGCCAGCAGATCCGGACAGTCAAACACTGAAGCTTTCTTT.

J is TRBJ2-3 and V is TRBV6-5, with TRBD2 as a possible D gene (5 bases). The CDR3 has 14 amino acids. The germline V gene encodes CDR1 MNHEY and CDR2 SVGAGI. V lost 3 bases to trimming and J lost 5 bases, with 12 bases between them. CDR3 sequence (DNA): TGTGCCAGCAGTTATCTCAATAGCGAAGATACGCAGTATTTT. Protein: CASSYLNSEDTQYF.

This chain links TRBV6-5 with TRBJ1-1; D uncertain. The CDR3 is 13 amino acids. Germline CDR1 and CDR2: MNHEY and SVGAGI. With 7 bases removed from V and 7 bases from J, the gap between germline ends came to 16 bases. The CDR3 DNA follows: TGTGCCAGCACACTTAATTTCTTTAGTGAAGCTTTCTTT. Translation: CASTLNFFSEAFF.